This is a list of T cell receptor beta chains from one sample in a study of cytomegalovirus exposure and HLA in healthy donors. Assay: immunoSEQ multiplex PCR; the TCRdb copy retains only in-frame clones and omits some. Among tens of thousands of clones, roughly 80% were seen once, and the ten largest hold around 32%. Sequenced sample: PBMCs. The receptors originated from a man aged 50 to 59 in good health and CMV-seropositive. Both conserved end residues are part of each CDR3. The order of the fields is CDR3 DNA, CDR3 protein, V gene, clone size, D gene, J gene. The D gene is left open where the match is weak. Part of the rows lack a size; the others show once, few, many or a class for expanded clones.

TGTGCCAGCAGTGAGGGAGCGGGGGCCAGGTTCTTC	CASSEGAGARFF	TRBV6-1	-	TRBD2	TRBJ2-1
TGTGCCAGCAGCCAGGGGTACACCATATATTTT	CASSQGYTIYF	TRBV5-6	once	-	TRBJ1-3
TGCAGCGTTGCGTCGGGGGTGGGGGCCTACGAGCAGTACTTC	CSVASGVGAYEQYF	TRBV29-1	-	-	TRBJ2-7
TGTGCCAGCAGCTTGCGCCAGGGGGCATGGAATGAGCAGTTCTTC	CASSLRQGAWNEQFF	TRBV5-6	-	TRBD1	TRBJ2-1
TGTGCCAGCAGTTACGGCGGGACGTACAATGAGCAGTTCTTC	CASSYGGTYNEQFF	TRBV6-6	-	-	TRBJ2-1
TGTGCCAGTAGTCGGTGGGGCGCTGGAAACACCATATATTTT	CASSRWGAGNTIYF	TRBV19	-	-	TRBJ1-3
TGTGCCAGCCGAAGGATTAGCGGGAGTCAAGAGACCCAGTACTTC	CASRRISGSQETQYF	TRBV6-5	-	TRBD2	TRBJ2-5
TGTGCCAGCAGCCTAACAGGGGGGTGGAATCAGCCCCAGCATTTT	CASSLTGGWNQPQHF	TRBV11-2	-	TRBD1	TRBJ1-5
TGTGCCAGCAGCGTCAGGCCCAGGGGGTATGGCTACACCTTC	CASSVRPRGYGYTF	TRBV9	-	TRBD1	TRBJ1-2
TGTGCCAGCAGCTTAGCTACTGAAGCTTTCTTT	CASSLATEAFF	TRBV11-2	few	-	TRBJ1-1
TGCGCCAGCAGCTTAGGCGGGAGGGAAGAGACCCAGTACTTC	CASSLGGREETQYF	TRBV5-1	-	TRBD2	TRBJ2-5
TGTGCCAGTAGTATAGGGGCAGGGAGGACACGGCAGCCCCAGCATTTT	CASSIGAGRTRQPQHF	TRBV19	few	-	TRBJ1-5
TGTGCCAGCAGTGCCATCAGGGGCACAGATACGCAGTATTTT	CASSAIRGTDTQYF	TRBV27	-	-	TRBJ2-3
TGTGCCAGTAGTACTCGCCGCACCGGGACAGGGGTAGGCTACACCTTC	CASSTRRTGTGVGYTF	TRBV19	-	TRBD1	TRBJ1-2
TGTGCCAGCACCCAATCGAACACGTACAATGAGCAGTTCTTC	CASTQSNTYNEQFF	TRBV2	-	-	TRBJ2-1
TGTGCCAGCAGACGGACAGCGAACACCGGGGAGCTGTTTTTT	CASRRTANTGELFF	TRBV9	few	-	TRBJ2-2
TGTTCCAGCAGCCAGACCGGCAGTACAGTAGGCTATGGCTACACCTTC	CSSSQTGSTVGYGYTF	TRBV7-9	-	-	TRBJ1-2
TGTGCCTGGAGTAGGGACAGGGGGAGGGTTGAAGCTTTCTTT	CAWSRDRGRVEAFF	TRBV30	-	TRBD1	TRBJ1-1
TGTGCCAGCAGCGGGGGGTCCTACGAGCAGTACTTC	CASSGGSYEQYF	TRBV5-4	-	-	TRBJ2-7
TGTGCCAGCAGTTTAGACAGGGGCCTACCCTACGAGCAGTACTTC	CASSLDRGLPYEQYF	TRBV7-2	-	TRBD1	TRBJ2-7
TGTGCCAGCTCACAGACGGGACAGGGGTTGGAAAAACTGTTTTTT	CASSQTGQGLEKLFF	TRBV18	once	TRBD1	TRBJ1-4
TGTGCCAGCAGCTTAGTCCAGGATACGCAGTATTTT	CASSLVQDTQYF	TRBV7-2	-	-	TRBJ2-3